One T cell receptor beta chain is described in this entry. This clonotype was observed a handful of times. Its antigen is currently not known. No base quality information exists; no much larger clone differs at one position. The data are from a study of T cell repertoires in cytomegalovirus infection (dated by TCRdb to about 2019). As for the study more broadly: Donor HLA type was relevant to the analysis, as public TCR beta signatures indicated carriage of CMV infection together with the matching HLA type. Results the study describes overall, beyond this receptor: Carriers of CMV infection plus the relevant HLA type were discriminated by the cumulative frequency of public TCR beta family members in the study cohort and in an independent roughly 370-donor cohort. The ex vivo response was dominated by HLA-C-restricted CMV-specific TCR beta clonotypes, which also provided the single most frequent clonotype in two of eight donors.

Instrument on record: Illumina HiSeq 1500. TCRdb took the public reads, trimmed them with fastp at Q25, ran MiXCR for clone calling and kept in-frame beta chains. Every distinct CDR3 protein forms one entry, paired with its most common genes and DNA. This sample lists roughly 300,000 distinct CDR3 sequences; 8% to 10% were detected once. About 3.9% of the sample lies in the top ten. Sequenced: PBMCs. The clonotype originates from a human donor in good health (CMV status not recorded). Some clones in this sample may be carry-over from other donors' samples.

Here the CDR3 is given as CASSESRVSGTGELFF. In nucleotides, the sequence is TGCGCCAGCAGTGAGTCTAGGGTATCGGGCACCGGGGAGCTGTTTTTT. The V and J segments used are TRBV10-1 and TRBJ2-2, with an unclear D gene assignment. Relative to germline, V is 0 bases shorter and J is 4 bases shorter, with 12 bases between their ends. Measured from the cysteine to the phenylalanine, the CDR3 is 16 residues long. Just the 48-base CDR3 DNA is kept, in frame starting at base 1. The germline V gene (reference sequence) specifies WNHNN as CDR1 and SYGVQD as CDR2.